Following are 24 T cell receptor beta chains from one sample sequenced in a study of Ad26.COV2.S vaccination and SARS-CoV-2 variants (dated by TCRdb to the early 2020s). Receptor libraries were prepared by the immunoSEQ multiplex PCR assay. TCRdb retrieved this table from immuneACCESS and kept in-frame rearrangements only. Not all clones are present; in checked studies, unresolved V genes account for under half, and no reason is known for the remainder. A total of about 380,000 clones appear in this sample, 80% to 90% of them only once. The ten largest account for approximately 7.8% of the sample. The treatment or condition label here, explained by the study, means: 15 to 20 received Ad26.COV2.S at low or high dose, single or two shots; 5 received placebo; per-sample allocation not given. Repertoires of vaccine and placebo recipients were sequenced from samples collected on day 63 after the first injection.

Sequencing used peripheral blood, obtained in a trial of Ad26.COV2.S vaccine versus placebo. Source of these receptors: a person between 18 and 60 years old who received the Ad26.COV2.S COVID-19 vaccine or a placebo.

The chain links TRBV11-2 to TRBJ1-1; D perhaps matches TRBD1 (5 bases). The CDR3 runs to 15 residues. Between the trimmed V and J ends, which lost 3 bases and 0 bases, there was a span of 11 bases. CDR1 and CDR2 (germline): SGHAT, FQNNGV. DNA of the CDR3: TGTGCCAGCAGCTTTGGAGGGACGGTGAACACTGAAGCTTTCTTT. Translating gives CASSFGGTVNTEAFF.

Remarks on this clone: Different DNA sequences within this sample yield the same CDR3. The rearrangement joins TRBV29-1 to TRBJ2-7; TRBD1 matches at 8 bases. The V segment lost 1 base and the J segment 4 bases; nucleotides outside the gene matches: 6. Germline CDR1 is SQVTM and CDR2 is ANQGSEA. The length of the CDR3 is 14 residues. CDR3 region: CSVEVGDRGYEQYF. The DNA for the CDR3 is TGCAGCGTTGAAGTCGGAGACAGGGGATACGAGCAGTACTTC.

The CDR3 loop reads CASTFGGVRYGYTF. The CDR3 DNA reads as TGCGCCAGCACCTTCGGGGGGGTCAGGTATGGCTACACCTTC. V gene TRBV5-1 combines with J gene TRBJ1-2; tentative D call: TRBD1 (5 bases). Germline CDR1 and CDR2: SGHRS and YFSETQ. Trimming pared 6 bases from V and 5 bases from J, leaving 17 bases between. CDR3 size: 14 residues.

This clone was found a few times. This rearrangement joins TRBV7-6 to TRBJ1-5, with 8 nucleotides matching TRBD1. The V and J ends lost 4 bases and 4 bases, in that order; junction bases with no gene match: 6. Per the germline V gene, CDR1 is SGHVS and CDR2 is FNYEAQ. The CDR3 is made up of 15 amino acids. For the CDR3, the DNA is TGTGCCAGCAGCTCCGACAGGGGACCTAATCAGCCCCAGCATTTT. As protein: CASSSDRGPNQPQHF.

The chain employs TRBV19 and TRBJ1-2, with a tentative D call TRBD1 (5 bases). Germline V CDR1 and CDR2: LNHDA, SQIVND (reference sequence). The CDR3 length is 15 residues. The V end lost 2 bases, the J end lost 4 bases, and 14 bases lay between the germline ends. CDR3 nucleotide sequence: TGTGCCAGTAGTATATCGGGCCGGAGGGGCTATGGCTACACCTTC. Translated, it gives CASSISGRRGYGYTF.

The table lists this clone with a few counts. The J gene is TRBJ2-5, the V gene TRBV5-1; 9 nucleotides match TRBD2. J gave up 4 bases and V 6 bases, and 19 bases lay outside the gene matches. The CDR3 runs 18 residues. Per germline, CDR1 SGHRS and CDR2 YFSETQ. Here the CDR3 reads CASTFSGRGARGGETQYF. The CDR3 nucleotides read TGCGCCAGCACCTTTAGCGGGAGAGGAGCAAGAGGAGGAGAGACCCAGTACTTC.

CDR3 sequence (DNA): TGTGCCAGCAGTTTAGACAGGGGGACAGGAAACACCATATATTTT. Translated, it gives CASSLDRGTGNTIYF. The rearrangement links TRBV6-5 to TRBJ1-3, with 9 bases matching TRBD1. Germline CDR1 reads MNHEY; CDR2 reads SVGAGI. After removal of 4 bases from V and 4 bases from J, the junction contained 5 bases not matched to a gene. There are 15 residues in the CDR3.

This clone came up once. The chain joins TRBV11-2 to TRBJ2-1, with D unresolved. V was pared by 0 bases and J by 0 bases, with 9 bases between. The CDR3 has 16 amino acids. Germline CDR1 is SGHAT and CDR2 is FQNNGV. As DNA, the CDR3 is TGTGCCAGCAGCTTAGAACCCCGGAGCTCCTACAATGAGCAGTTCTTC. Translation: CASSLEPRSSYNEQFF.

This clone was observed a handful of times. The chain has TRBV30 and TRBJ1-2; D is uncertain. The CDR3 is made up of 13 amino acids. The germline V gene has CDR1 GTSNPN and CDR2 SVGIG (reference sequence). Trimming took off 4 bases at V and 5 bases at J, with 14 bases between the two ends. In DNA, the CDR3 is TGTGCCTGGACGACCCCCCCGGGATATGGCTACACCTTC. Its protein product is CAWTTPPGYGYTF.

The chain recombines TRBV4-1 with TRBJ1-5; the D is unclear. Germline-derived CDR1 and CDR2 are MGHRA and YSYEKL. This CDR3 has 16 amino acids. Deletions cut 3 bases from V and 0 bases from J, with 12 bases between. CDR3 region: CASSQGPDPSNQPQHF. The CDR3 DNA reads TGCGCCAGCAGCCAGGGCCCGGACCCTAGCAATCAGCCCCAGCATTTT.

The chain couples TRBV12-3 or TRBV12-4 to TRBJ2-7; 8 bases fit TRBD2. This CDR3 is 12 amino acids long. Trimming at V came to 6 bases and at J to 4 bases, leaving 2 bases not matched to a gene. The CDR3 bases are TGTGCCAGCAGCCCTAGCGGGTACGAGCAGTACTTC. Translation: CASSPSGYEQYF.

This clone was observed a few times. The V gene is TRBV19, the J gene TRBJ1-5; the D is unclear. CDR3 length: 16 residues. Trimming removed 3 bases from V and 3 bases from J, with 15 bases in between. Germline CDR1 reads LNHDA; CDR2 reads SQIVND (reference sequence). Here the CDR3 reads CASSMLGFWLNQPQHF. DNA of the CDR3: TGTGCCAGTAGTATGCTGGGGTTTTGGCTCAATCAGCCCCAGCATTTT.

The chain links TRBV7-2 to TRBJ1-1; 7 nucleotides line up with TRBD1. The V gene end was trimmed by 5 bases and the J gene end by 0 bases; junction bases not matched to a gene: 6. The CDR3 sequence is 15 residues long. Germline CDR1 is SGHTA and CDR2 is FQGNSA. CDR3 DNA: TGTGCCAGCAGCCCAGGGACAGTTATGAACACTGAAGCTTTCTTT. This translates into CASSPGTVMNTEAFF.

The rearrangement links TRBV7-8 to TRBJ1-1, with D unresolved. The CDR3 sequence is 12 residues long. Per the germline V gene, CDR1 is SGHVS and CDR2 is FQNEAQ. Trimming cost V 6 bases and J 2 bases, with 7 bases left between them. CDR3 in DNA: TGTGCCAGCAGGAGACCTAACACTGAAGCTTTCTTT. Translation: CASRRPNTEAFF. The variable domain in full, with the rest retrieved from reference TRBV7-8 and TRBJ1-1, is GAGVSQSPRYKVAKRGQDVALRCDPISGHVSLFWYQQALGQGPEFLTYFQNEAQLDKSGLPSDRFFAERPEGSVSTLKIQRTQQEDSAVYLCASRRPNTEAFFGQGTRLTVV.

The V gene is TRBV6-2 or TRBV6-3, the J gene TRBJ2-7; TRBD1 matches at 8 bases. Unmatched junction bases numbered 6, after V lost 4 bases and J lost 4 bases. CDR1 and CDR2 from the germline V gene are MNHEY and SVGEGT. The CDR3 length is 14 residues. CDR3 protein: CASSSLDRVYEQYF. CDR3 bases: TGTGCCAGCAGTTCTTTGGACAGGGTGTACGAGCAGTACTTC.

Concerning this clone itself: This sample includes further DNA sequences coding for the same CDR3. The V and J genes are TRBV6-1 and TRBJ2-1; possibly TRBD2 for D (6 bases). The germline V gene encodes CDR1 MNHNS and CDR2 SASEGT. Trimming cost V 3 bases and J 3 bases, with 12 bases left between them. This CDR3 is 15 amino acids long. The DNA for the CDR3 is TGTGCCAGCAGTGAGAGTGCTAGCGTCTACAATGAGCAGTTCTTC. It codes for CASSESASVYNEQFF.

The genes are TRBV7-8 and TRBJ2-3; D is unclear. This CDR3 has 12 amino acids. The V end was cut by 5 bases, the J end by 6 bases, with 9 bases between. Germline CDR1 SGHVS, CDR2 FQNEAQ. The CDR3 sequence: CASSPIRDTQYF. CDR3 coding DNA: TGTGCCAGCAGCCCCATACGGGATACGCAGTATTTT.

This chain uses TRBV2 with TRBJ2-5, with 7 bases lining up with TRBD2. Germline CDR1 and CDR2: SNHLY and FYNNEI. This CDR3 comprises 16 residues. The ends lost 4 bases at V and 0 bases at J; junction bases unmatched: 8. Written as DNA, the CDR3 is TGTGCCAGCAGTGGCGTTAGCGGGTTATACCAAGAGACCCAGTACTTC. This sequence encodes CASSGVSGLYQETQYF.

This sequence joins TRBV27 and TRBJ2-7; D unresolved. Trimming removed 6 bases from V and 0 bases from J, with 12 bases in between. This CDR3 has 14 amino acids. Germline lookup yields CDR1 MNHEY and CDR2 SMNVEV (reference sequence). The CDR3 DNA reads TGTGCCAGCAGGTCCTACCTATACTCCTACGAGCAGTACTTC. It encodes CASRSYLYSYEQYF.

The rearrangement joins TRBV2 to TRBJ2-7; D tentatively reads TRBD1 or TRBD2 (5 bases each). Trimming took 7 bases from V and 4 from J, leaving 20 bases between them. Per germline, CDR1 SNHLY and CDR2 FYNNEI. The CDR3 loop spans 15 amino acids. The CDR3: CASIHGTVRSYEQYF. The CDR3 bases are TGTGCCAGCATTCATGGGACGGTGAGGAGTTACGAGCAGTACTTC.

The chain uses TRBV10-2 and TRBJ1-1, with D maybe TRBD1 (5 bases). CDR1 and CDR2 from the germline V gene are WSHSY and SAAADI. The CDR3 totals 13 residues. V was clipped by 8 bases and J by 0 bases, with 10 bases between them. CDR3 residues: CASGGEVNTEAFF. The DNA of the CDR3 is TGCGCCAGCGGGGGGGAAGTGAACACTGAAGCTTTCTTT.

V usage is TRBV5-1 and J usage is TRBJ1-4, with D possibly TRBD1 on 6 matching bases. CDR3 length equals 19 residues. The germline V and J ends were trimmed by 4 bases and 4 bases, with 26 bases remaining between them. CDR1 SGHRS and CDR2 YFSETQ come from the germline V gene. CDR3 loop: CASSRFFLGQRRVNEKLFF. In DNA, the CDR3 is TGCGCCAGCAGCCGATTTTTCCTAGGACAGCGACGGGTTAATGAAAAACTGTTTTTT.

This clone is a singleton in its sample. The chain combines TRBV29-1 with TRBJ2-1; the match to TRBD1 covers 10 bases. Germline V gives CDR1 SQVTM, CDR2 ANQGSEA. J gave up 4 bases and V 7 bases, and 7 bases lay outside the gene matches. CDR3 length: 14 amino acids. This chain's CDR3 is CSAGTGVGYNEQFF. The CDR3 nucleotides read TGCAGCGCCGGGACAGGGGTGGGGTACAATGAGCAGTTCTTC.

The chain joins TRBV12-3 or TRBV12-4 to TRBJ1-4, with no clear D. The CDR3 consists of 12 residues. V was shortened by 2 bases and J by 10 bases, with 8 bases between the two germline ends. The DNA for the CDR3 is TGTGCCAGCAGTTTAAGCATCGGAAAACTGTTTTTT. Its translation is CASSLSIGKLFF.